Described below is a single T cell receptor beta chain sequence and its context. Its antigen is currently unknown. These data come from a study of cytomegalovirus exposure and HLA in healthy donors. General observations from the study: The classifier was said to identify cytomegalovirus status with high specificity and sensitivity. Most of the TCR beta V segments (in an earlier analysis) were productive either about 90% or about 30% of the time.

Germline CDR1 is MNHEY and CDR2 is SVGAGI. This CDR3 has 15 amino acids. Trimming pared 5 bases from V and 4 bases from J, leaving 12 bases between. PCR involved 60 Vbeta and 13 Jbeta primers. The protocol was immunoSEQ multiplex PCR, while the TCRdb copy is restricted to in-frame clones and leaves out a portion. The sample lists some 100,000 clones, about 80% occurring once. The receptor comes from a male donor in good health and CMV-seropositive. Sequenced: PBMCs. This rearrangement joins TRBV6-5 to TRBJ2-6, with D unresolved. The CDR3 DNA reads TGTGCCAGCAGTAGTCCAGGATCCGGGGCCAACGTCCTGACTTTC. This gives the protein CASSSPGSGANVLTF.